This TCR beta chain derives from a study of OX40 agonist ivuxolimab in advanced cancers. Study background: Ivuxolimab, an antibody that agonizes OX40 (CD134), was administered to the patients.

Clones were read by immunoSEQ multiplex PCR, and TCRdb kept only the in-frame ones, dropping some. The sample shows just over 80,000 clones, nearly 90% of them seen only once. With respect to this clone: Its specificity is not known.

General study findings and limits: There was clonal expansion of CD4+ and CD8+ blood T cells by week 6 at 0.1 to 3.0 mg/kg. Certain nonresponders additionally had low normalized T-cell clonal expansion.

A history of autoimmune disease or systemic immunosuppression excluded patients. The CDR3 contains 16 residues. J gave up 1 base and V 3 bases, and 7 bases lay outside the gene matches. Per the germline V gene, CDR1 is SGHNT and CDR2 is YYREEE (reference sequence). The sequences come from CD4+ or CD8+ T cells sorted from blood, collected in a trial of the OX40 agonist ivuxolimab. The sequence derives from an adult with an advanced solid tumor such as melanoma, head and neck, liver or kidney cancer. The chain couples TRBV5-4 to TRBJ1-2, with 9 positions matching TRBD1. The CDR3 DNA is TGTGCCAGCAGCTCTGGGACAGGGAGGGGTAACTATGGCTACACCTTC. It yields the protein CASSSGTGRGNYGYTF.